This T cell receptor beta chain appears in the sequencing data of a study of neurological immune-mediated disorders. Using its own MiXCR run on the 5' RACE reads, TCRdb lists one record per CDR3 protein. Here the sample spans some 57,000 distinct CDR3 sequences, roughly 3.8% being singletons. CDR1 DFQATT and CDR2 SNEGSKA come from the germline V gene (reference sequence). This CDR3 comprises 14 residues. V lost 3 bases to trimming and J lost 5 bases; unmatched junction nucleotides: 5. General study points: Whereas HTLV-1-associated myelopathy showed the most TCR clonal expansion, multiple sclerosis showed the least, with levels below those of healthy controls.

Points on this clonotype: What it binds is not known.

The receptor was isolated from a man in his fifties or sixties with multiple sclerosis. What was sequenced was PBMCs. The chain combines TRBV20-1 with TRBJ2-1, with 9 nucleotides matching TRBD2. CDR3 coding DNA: TGCAGTGCTAGGCTAGCGGGGAGGGACAATGAGCAGTTCTTC. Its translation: CSARLAGRDNEQFF.